This TCR beta chain was captured by sequencing in a study of cytomegalovirus exposure and HLA in healthy donors. Turning to this clone: The target antigen is unknown.

These donors counted as nominally healthy when sampled, but unrecorded immune exposures were likely. Study-wide findings and caveats: More clonal expansion characterized HLA-associated TCR beta chains than equally common others in a later analysis.

The primer mix had 60 Vbeta and 13 Jbeta primers. This table comes from immunoSEQ multiplex PCR, and its TCRdb copy is limited to in-frame clones, with some not included. The table records over 85,000 clones, roughly two thirds of them present only once. Per germline, CDR1 LNHDA and CDR2 SQIVND (reference sequence). This CDR3 comprises 13 residues. V was cut by 7 bases and J by 1 base, with 10 bases left in between. The source of this sequence is a man aged 40-49 years in good health and CMV-seronegative. The chain is built from TRBV19 and TRBJ1-1; weak D call: TRBD1 (5 bases). Material: PBMCs. The CDR3 sequence: CASMWGPNTEAFF. Here the CDR3 DNA reads TGTGCCAGTATGTGGGGCCCGAACACTGAAGCTTTCTTT.